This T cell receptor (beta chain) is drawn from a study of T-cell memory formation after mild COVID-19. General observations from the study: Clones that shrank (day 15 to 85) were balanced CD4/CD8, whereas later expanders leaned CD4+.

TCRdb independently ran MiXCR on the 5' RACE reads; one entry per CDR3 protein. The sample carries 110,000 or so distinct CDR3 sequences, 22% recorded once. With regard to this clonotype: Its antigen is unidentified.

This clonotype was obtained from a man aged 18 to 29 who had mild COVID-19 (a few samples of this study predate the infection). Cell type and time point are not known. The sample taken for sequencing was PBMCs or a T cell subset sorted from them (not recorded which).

DNA of the CDR3: TGTGCCAGCAGCTTGGGGGCTAGCGGATACAATGAGCAGTTCTTC. The encoded protein is CASSLGASGYNEQFF. The rearrangement links TRBV5-6 to TRBJ2-1; TRBD2 matches at 7 bases. Germline trimming cut 0 bases from V and 4 bases from J; bases unmatched to any gene: 4. Germline CDR1 is SGHDT and CDR2 is YYEEEE. This CDR3 contains 15 residues.